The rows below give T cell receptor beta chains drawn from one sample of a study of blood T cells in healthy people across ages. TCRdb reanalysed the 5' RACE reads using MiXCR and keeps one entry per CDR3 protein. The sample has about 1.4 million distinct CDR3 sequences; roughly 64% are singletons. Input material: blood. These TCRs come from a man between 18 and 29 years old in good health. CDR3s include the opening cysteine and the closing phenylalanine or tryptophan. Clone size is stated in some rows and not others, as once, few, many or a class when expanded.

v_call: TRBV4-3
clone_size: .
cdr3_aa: CASSQRLVGSYEQYF

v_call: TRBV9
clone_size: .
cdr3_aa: CASQTQETQYF

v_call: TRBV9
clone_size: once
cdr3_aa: CASGFTSDGYEQYF

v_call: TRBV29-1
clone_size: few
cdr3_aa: CSVENRAMNTEAFF

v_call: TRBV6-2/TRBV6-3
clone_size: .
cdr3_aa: CASKPGPSRDSYNSPLHF

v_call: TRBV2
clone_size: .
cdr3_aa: CASGRGWGEKLFF

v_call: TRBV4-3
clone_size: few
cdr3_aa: CASSPGGGRNEKLFF

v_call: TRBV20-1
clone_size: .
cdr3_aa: CSAKTGRSEQFF

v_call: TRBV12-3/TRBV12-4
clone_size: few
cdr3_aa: CASSPGLGNEQFF

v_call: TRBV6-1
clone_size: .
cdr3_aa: CASSRGPPYQETQYF

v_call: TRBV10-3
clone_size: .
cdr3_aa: CAIQSGREGEQYF

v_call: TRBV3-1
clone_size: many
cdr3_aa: CASSVSQETQYF

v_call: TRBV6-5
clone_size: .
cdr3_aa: CASSYLTGSLDEQFF

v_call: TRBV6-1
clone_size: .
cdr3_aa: CASRSGLEETQYF

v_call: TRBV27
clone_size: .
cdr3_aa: CASSTPGTGDVQPQHF

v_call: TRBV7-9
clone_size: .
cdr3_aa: CASSLPLIPRGKDIPYF

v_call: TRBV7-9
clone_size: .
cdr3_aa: CASSFGDGSYGYTF

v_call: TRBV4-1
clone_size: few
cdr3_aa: CASSKSGTSGDNEQFF

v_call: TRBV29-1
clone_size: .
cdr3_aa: CSVGWAGQGTYEQYF

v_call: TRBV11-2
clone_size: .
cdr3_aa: CASSLGVGINYGYTF

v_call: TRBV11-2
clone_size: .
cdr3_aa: CASSLDRDSGRLADTQYF

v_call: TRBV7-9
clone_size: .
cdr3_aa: CASSLGTGGNLPQHF